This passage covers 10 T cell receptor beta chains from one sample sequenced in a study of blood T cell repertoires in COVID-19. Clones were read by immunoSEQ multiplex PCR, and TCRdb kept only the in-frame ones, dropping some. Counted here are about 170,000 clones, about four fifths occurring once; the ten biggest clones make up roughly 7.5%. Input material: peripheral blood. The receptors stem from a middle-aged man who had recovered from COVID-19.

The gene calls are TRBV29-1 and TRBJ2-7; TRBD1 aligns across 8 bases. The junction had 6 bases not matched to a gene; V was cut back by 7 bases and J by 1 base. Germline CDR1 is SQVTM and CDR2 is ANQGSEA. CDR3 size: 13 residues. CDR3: CSAGQGVSYEQYF. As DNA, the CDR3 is TGCAGCGCCGGACAGGGAGTGTCCTACGAGCAGTACTTC.

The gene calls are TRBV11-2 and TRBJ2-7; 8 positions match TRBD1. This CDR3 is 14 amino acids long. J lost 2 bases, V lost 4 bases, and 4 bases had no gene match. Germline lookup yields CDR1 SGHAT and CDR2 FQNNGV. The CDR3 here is CASSSGQDPYEQYF. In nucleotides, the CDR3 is TGTGCCAGCAGCTCGGGACAGGACCCCTACGAGCAGTACTTC.

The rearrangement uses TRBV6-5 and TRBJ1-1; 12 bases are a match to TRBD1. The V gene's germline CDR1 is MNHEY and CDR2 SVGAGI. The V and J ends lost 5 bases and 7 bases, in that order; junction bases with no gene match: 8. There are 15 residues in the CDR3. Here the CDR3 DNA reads TGTGCCAGCAGTCCCCGGGACAGGGGGCGAGGTGAAGCTTTCTTT. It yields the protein CASSPRDRGRGEAFF.

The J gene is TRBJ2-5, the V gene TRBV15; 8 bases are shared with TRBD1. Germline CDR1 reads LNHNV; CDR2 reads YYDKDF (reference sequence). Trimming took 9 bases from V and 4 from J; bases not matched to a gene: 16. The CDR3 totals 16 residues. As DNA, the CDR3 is TGTGCCACTCGGGACAGGCAGTCAGAAACAAGAGAGACCCAGTACTTC. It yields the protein CATRDRQSETRETQYF.

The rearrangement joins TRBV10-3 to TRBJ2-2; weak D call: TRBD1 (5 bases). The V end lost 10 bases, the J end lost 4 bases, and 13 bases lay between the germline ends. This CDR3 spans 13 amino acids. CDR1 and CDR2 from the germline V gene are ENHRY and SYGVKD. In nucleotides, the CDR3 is TGTGCCAGCCAGGGTTCCGGCACCGGGGAGCTGTTTTTT. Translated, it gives CASQGSGTGELFF.

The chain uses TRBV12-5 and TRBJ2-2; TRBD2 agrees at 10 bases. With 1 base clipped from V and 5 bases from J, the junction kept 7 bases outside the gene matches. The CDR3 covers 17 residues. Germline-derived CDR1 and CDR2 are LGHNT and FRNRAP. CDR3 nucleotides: TGTGCTAGTGGTTTGGCTCCTCTAGCGGGGGTTACCGGGGAGCTGTTTTTT. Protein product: CASGLAPLAGVTGELFF.

This chain's CDR3 is CATSREHRELHTEAFF. As DNA, the CDR3 is TGTGCCACCAGCAGAGAACACAGGGAGTTGCACACTGAAGCTTTCTTT. The V and J genes are TRBV15 and TRBJ1-1; a possible D gene is TRBD1 (6 bases). Trimming stripped 0 bases from V and 3 bases from J, with 14 bases between. Germline CDR1 reads LNHNV; CDR2 reads YYDKDF (reference sequence). The CDR3 is made up of 16 amino acids.

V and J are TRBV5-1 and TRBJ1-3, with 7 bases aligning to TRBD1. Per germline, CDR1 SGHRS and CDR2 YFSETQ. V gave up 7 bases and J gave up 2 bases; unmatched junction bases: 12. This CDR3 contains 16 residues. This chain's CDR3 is CASAGEQGLAGNTIYF. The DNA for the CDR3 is TGCGCCAGCGCCGGAGAACAGGGGCTCGCTGGAAACACCATATATTTT.

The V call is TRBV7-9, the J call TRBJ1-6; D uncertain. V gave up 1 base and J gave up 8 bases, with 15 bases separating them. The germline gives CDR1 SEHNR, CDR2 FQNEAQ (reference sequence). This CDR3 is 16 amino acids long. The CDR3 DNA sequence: TGTGCCAGCAGCTTAGTTGTATCCCTGAGGGATTCACCCCTCCACTTT. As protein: CASSLVVSLRDSPLHF.

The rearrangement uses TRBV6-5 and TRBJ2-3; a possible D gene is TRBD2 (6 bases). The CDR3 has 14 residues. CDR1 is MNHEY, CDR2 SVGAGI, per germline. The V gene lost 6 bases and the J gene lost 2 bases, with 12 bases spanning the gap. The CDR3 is CASRAGTHTDTQYF. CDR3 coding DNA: TGTGCCAGCAGAGCAGGGACTCACACAGATACGCAGTATTTT.